The 5 T cell receptor beta chains presented below share a single source sample, sequenced in a study of molecular identifiers for immune sequencing clone quantification. Each CDR3 protein is one row after TCRdb ran MiXCR on the PCR reads. The table has about 510,000 distinct CDR3 sequences, 20% to 25% seen once. The sample comprised naive CD8+ T cells from blood, with Jurkat cell RNA spiked in. Subset reported: FACS-sorted CD8+CD4-CCR7+CD45RA+ naive T cells. Receptors were obtained from a human donor in good health. Some libraries in this study had Jurkat cell RNA spiked in.

In its sample, this clonotype was seen a few times. This chain links TRBV28 with TRBJ2-3; D is possibly TRBD1 (5 bases). The CDR3 extends over 14 amino acids. The V gene's germline CDR1 is MDHEN and CDR2 SYDVKM. V dropped 7 bases and J dropped 2 bases, with 13 bases sitting between them. The CDR3 nucleotides are TGTGCCAGCAATAGGGGTTGGGCCACAGATACGCAGTATTTT. Translated, it gives CASNRGWATDTQYF. Combining the CDR3 with reference TRBV28 and TRBJ2-3 gives the whole variable domain DVKVTQSSRYLVKRTGEKVFLECVQDMDHENMFWYRQDPGLGLRLIYFSYDVKMKEKGDIPEGYSVSREKKERFSLILESASTNQTSMYLCASNRGWATDTQYFGPGTRLTVL.

This clonotype occurred many times. V is TRBV10-2 and J is TRBJ2-7; D unclear. Trimming took off 6 bases at V and 2 bases at J, with 8 bases between the two ends. Per the germline V gene, CDR1 is WSHSY and CDR2 is SAAADI. The CDR3 is made up of 12 amino acids. The CDR3 region has the DNA TGCGCCAGCAGGGACGCGGCCTACGAGCAGTACTTC. Protein product: CASRDAAYEQYF.

Only a few counts were recorded for this clonotype. V gene TRBV4-1 combines with J gene TRBJ2-7, with 10 bases that match TRBD2. V trimming: 3 bases; J trimming: 2 bases; junction bases outside the gene matches: 7. The germline V gene has CDR1 MGHRA and CDR2 YSYEKL. There are 16 residues in the CDR3. CDR3 in DNA: TGCGCCAGCAGCCAGGAAGCCCTAGCGGGAGCCTACGAGCAGTACTTC. This translates into CASSQEALAGAYEQYF.

This clonotype was picked up a small number of times. The V gene is TRBV5-6, the J gene TRBJ1-1; 7 bases match TRBD1. The CDR3 is 14 residues long. V shed 5 bases and J 0 bases; nucleotides not matched to a gene: 4. From germline, CDR1 is SGHDT and CDR2 YYEEEE. The DNA for the CDR3 is TGTGCCAGCAGGTGGGGACAGATGAACACTGAAGCTTTCTTT. It encodes CASRWGQMNTEAFF.

This clonotype was detected only a few times. The rearrangement uses TRBV6-5 and TRBJ1-1, with TRBD1 matching over 8 bases. Germline assignment: CDR1 MNHEY and CDR2 SVGAGI. The CDR3 is 14 residues long. V was pared by 4 bases and J by 11 bases, with 12 bases of the junction left unmatched. The CDR3 protein is CASSFGQGRSRAFF. CDR3 nucleotide sequence: TGTGCCAGCAGTTTCGGACAGGGACGCTCCAGGGCTTTCTTT.